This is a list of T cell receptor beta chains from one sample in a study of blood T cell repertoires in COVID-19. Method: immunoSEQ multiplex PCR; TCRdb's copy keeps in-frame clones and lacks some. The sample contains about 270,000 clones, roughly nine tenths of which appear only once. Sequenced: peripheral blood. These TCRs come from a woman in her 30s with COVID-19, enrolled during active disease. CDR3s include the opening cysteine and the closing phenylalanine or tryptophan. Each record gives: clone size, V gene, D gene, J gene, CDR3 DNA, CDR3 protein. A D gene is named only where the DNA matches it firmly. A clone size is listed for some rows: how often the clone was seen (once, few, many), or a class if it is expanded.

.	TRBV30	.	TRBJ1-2	TGTGCCTCCTTCCGGACAGCATATGGCTACACCTTC	CASFRTAYGYTF
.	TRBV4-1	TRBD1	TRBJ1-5	TGCGCCAGCAAAAGAAGACAGGGCCCCCTTGGGCCCCAGCATTTT	CASKRRQGPLGPQHF
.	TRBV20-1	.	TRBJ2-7	TGCAGTGCTAGAGATACCTACGAGCAGTACTTC	CSARDTYEQYF
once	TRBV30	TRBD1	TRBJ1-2	TGTGCCTGGACCGAGGGGACAGGGAGCTACACCTTC	CAWTEGTGSYTF
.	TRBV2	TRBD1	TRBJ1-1	TGTGCCAGCAGAACAGGGGGCTGGGCCACTGAAGCTTTCTTT	CASRTGGWATEAFF
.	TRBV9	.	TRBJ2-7	TGTGCCAGCAGCTCAATGGTCCTGTCAGGGAGGCTTCCTCGGGGCGAGCAGTACTTC	CASSSMVLSGRLPRGEQYF
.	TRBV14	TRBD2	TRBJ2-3	TGTGCCAGCAGCTCCTCGGGGGGGGTAAGCACAGATACGCAGTATTTT	CASSSSGGVSTDTQYF
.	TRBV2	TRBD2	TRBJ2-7	TGTGCCAGCAGCCCGGGGGAGGGAAACGAGCAGTACTTC	CASSPGEGNEQYF
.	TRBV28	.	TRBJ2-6	TGTGCCAGCAGTTTGGTTCGGGCAGGGTCGAGCTCTGGGGCCAACGTCCTGACTTTC	CASSLVRAGSSSGANVLTF
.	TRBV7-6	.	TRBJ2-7	TGTGCCAGCAGCTTAGATTTAGGAGCCAGCGGTGAGCAGTACTTC	CASSLDLGASGEQYF
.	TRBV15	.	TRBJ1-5	TGTGCCACCAGCAGAGCGACAGGCGAAATCAATCAGCCCCAGCATTTT	CATSRATGEINQPQHF
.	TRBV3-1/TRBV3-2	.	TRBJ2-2	TGTGCCAGCAGCCCCCGGGGACTGGCCGGGGAGCTGTTTTTT	CASSPRGLAGELFF
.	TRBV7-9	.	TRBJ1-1	TGTGCCAGCAGCTTGAGTATCGGGGACACTGAAGCTTTCTTT	CASSLSIGDTEAFF
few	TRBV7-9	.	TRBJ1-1	TGTGCCAGCAGCCCCCTCGGTCAAGGGGCTGAAGCTTTCTTT	CASSPLGQGAEAFF
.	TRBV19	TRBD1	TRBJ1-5	TGTGCCAGTAGTTTTTATCAGGGACAGGCTTTCAATCAGCCCCAGCATTTT	CASSFYQGQAFNQPQHF
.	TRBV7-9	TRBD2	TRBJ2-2	TGTGCCAGCAGCTTAGGCGGGGGGGCGGACACCGGGGAGCTGTTTTTT	CASSLGGGADTGELFF
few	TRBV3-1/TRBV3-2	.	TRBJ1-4	TGTGCCAGCAGCTCCACAGGGATTAAGGAAAAACTGTTTTTT	CASSSTGIKEKLFF
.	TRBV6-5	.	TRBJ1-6	TGTGCCATCCGCGGGAGCTCCTATAATTCACCCCTCCACTTT	CAIRGSSYNSPLHF
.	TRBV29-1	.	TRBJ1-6	TGCAGCGTTGGGACAGATTATAATTCACCCCTCCACTTT	CSVGTDYNSPLHF
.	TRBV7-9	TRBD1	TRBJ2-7	TGTGCCAGCAGCCCACTTGGGACAGCGACCTACGAGCAGTACTTC	CASSPLGTATYEQYF
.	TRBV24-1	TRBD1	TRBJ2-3	TGTGCCACCAGTGAAAAACAGGGGGCTACGCAGTATTTT	CATSEKQGATQYF
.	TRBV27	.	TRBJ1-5	TGTGCCAGCAGCCTGGGGGGACTTCAGCCCCAGCATTTT	CASSLGGLQPQHF
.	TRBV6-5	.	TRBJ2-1	TGTGCCAGCAGTCGGGGGGCCGGCTACAATGAGCAGTTCTTC	CASSRGAGYNEQFF
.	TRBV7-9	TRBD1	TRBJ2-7	TGTGCCAGCAGCTTAGCCTCGACAGGGGGTTGGGAGCAGTACTTC	CASSLASTGGWEQYF
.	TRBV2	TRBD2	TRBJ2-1	TGTGCCAGCAGTAAGGGACTAGCGGTGAAAAACAATGAGCAGTTCTTC	CASSKGLAVKNNEQFF
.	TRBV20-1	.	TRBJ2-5	TGCAGTGCTAGTCCAGGGAAGGTAGGGGAAGAGACCCAGTACTTC	CSASPGKVGEETQYF
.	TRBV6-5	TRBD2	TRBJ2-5	TGTGCCAGCAGTTACGGGGAGGGATTCCAAGAGACCCAGTACTTC	CASSYGEGFQETQYF
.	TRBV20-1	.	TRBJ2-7	TGCAGTGCTAGTTACTCGACAGCTATCTCCTACGAGCAGTACTTC	CSASYSTAISYEQYF
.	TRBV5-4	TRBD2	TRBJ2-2	TGTGCCAGCAGCTTTGGGACTAGCGGAGGGACCGGGGAGCTGTTTTTT	CASSFGTSGGTGELFF
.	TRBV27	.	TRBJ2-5	TGTGCCAGCAGACCCGAGGGCTACCAAGAGACCCAGTACTTC	CASRPEGYQETQYF
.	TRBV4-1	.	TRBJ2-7	TGCGCCAGCAGCACCCTAAGTACGTACGAGCAGTACTTC	CASSTLSTYEQYF
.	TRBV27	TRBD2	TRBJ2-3	TGTGCCAGCAGTCTCATACTAGCGGGGGGGCAACATACGCAGTATTTT	CASSLILAGGQHTQYF
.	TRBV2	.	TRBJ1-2	TGTGCCAGCAGGAGGACAGATTCCTATGGCTACACCTTC	CASRRTDSYGYTF
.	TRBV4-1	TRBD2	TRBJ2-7	TGCGCCAGCAGCCAACTACCGGGACTAAGCCTCTACGAGCAGTACTTC	CASSQLPGLSLYEQYF
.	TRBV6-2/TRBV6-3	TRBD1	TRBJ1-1	TGTGCCAGCAGTTGGGGGGACAGGGATGGCACTGAAGCTTTCTTT	CASSWGDRDGTEAFF
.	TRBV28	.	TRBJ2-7	TGTGCCAGCAGTGCGTCACGGAGGGCGAATCGCTACGAGCAGTACTTC	CASSASRRANRYEQYF
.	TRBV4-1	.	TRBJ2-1	TGCGCCAGCAGCCAAGGAAGAAGGAGCTCCTACAATGAGCAGTTCTTC	CASSQGRRSSYNEQFF
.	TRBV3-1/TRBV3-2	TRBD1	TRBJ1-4	TGTGCCAGCAGACTACAGGGGCCTAACGAAAAACTGTTTTTT	CASRLQGPNEKLFF
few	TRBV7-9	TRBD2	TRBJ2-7	TGTGCCAGCACCTCTTTGACTAGCGGGGCCTACGAGCAGTACTTC	CASTSLTSGAYEQYF
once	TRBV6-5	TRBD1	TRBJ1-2	TGTGCCAGCAGACTGGACAGGGAGTTCGTATGTGGGACCTTC	CASRLDREFVCGTF
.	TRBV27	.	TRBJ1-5	TGTGCCAGCAGTTTAACAGGTTCTCAGCCCCAGCATTTT	CASSLTGSQPQHF
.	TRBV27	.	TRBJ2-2	TGTGCCAGCAGTCCCAGACAGTACACCGGGGAGCTGTTTTTT	CASSPRQYTGELFF
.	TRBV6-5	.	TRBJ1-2	TGTGCCAGCAGTTTTTCCCCCCCCAGCGTTGATGGCTACACCTTC	CASSFSPPSVDGYTF
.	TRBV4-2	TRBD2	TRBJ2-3	TGTGCCAGCAGCCAAGATCTAGCGGGGGGGACAGATACGCAGTATTTT	CASSQDLAGGTDTQYF
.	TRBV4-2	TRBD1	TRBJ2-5	TGTGCCAGCAGCCAGGGACAGCCGCTTGTCGGAGAGACCCAGTACTTC	CASSQGQPLVGETQYF
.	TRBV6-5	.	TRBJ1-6	TGTGCCAGCAGCTCCTTCGGAGGAAGTGTTTCACCCCTCCACTTT	CASSSFGGSVSPLHF
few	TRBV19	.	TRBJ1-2	TGTGCCAGTAGCATGGGGGGCTATGGCTACACCTTC	CASSMGGYGYTF
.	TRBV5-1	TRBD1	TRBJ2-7	TGCGCCAGCACCGACAGGGGGGCCTACGAGCAGTACTTC	CASTDRGAYEQYF
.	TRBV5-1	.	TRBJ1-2	TGCGCCAGCAGCCCCAACGCAGGGGCTAGAAGCTATGGCTACACCTTC	CASSPNAGARSYGYTF
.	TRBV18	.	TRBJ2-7	TGTGCCAGCTCACCCCCAGGGGGGTACGAGCAGTACTTC	CASSPPGGYEQYF